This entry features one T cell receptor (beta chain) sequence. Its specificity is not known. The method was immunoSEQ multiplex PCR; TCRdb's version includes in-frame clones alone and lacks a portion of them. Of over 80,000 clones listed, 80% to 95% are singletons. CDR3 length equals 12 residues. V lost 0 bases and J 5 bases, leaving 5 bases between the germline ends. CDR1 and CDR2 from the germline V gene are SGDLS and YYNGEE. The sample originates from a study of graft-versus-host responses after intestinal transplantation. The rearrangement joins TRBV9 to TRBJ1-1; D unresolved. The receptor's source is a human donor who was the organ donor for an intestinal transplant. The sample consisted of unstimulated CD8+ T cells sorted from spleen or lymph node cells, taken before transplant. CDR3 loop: CASSVVTTEAFF. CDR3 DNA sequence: TGTGCCAGCAGCGTAGTGACTACTGAAGCTTTCTTT.